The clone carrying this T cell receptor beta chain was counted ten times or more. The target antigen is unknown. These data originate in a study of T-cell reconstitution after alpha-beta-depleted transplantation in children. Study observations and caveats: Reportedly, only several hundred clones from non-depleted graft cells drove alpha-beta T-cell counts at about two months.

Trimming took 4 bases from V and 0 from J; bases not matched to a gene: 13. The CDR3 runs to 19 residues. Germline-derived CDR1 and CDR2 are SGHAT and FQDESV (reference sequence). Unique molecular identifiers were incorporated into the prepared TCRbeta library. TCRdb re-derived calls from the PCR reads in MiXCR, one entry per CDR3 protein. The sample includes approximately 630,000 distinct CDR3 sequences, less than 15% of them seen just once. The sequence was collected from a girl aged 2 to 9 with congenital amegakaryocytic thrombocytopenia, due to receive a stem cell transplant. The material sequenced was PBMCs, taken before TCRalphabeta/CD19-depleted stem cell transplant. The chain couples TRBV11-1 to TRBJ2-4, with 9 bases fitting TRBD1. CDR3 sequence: CASSSQTGQGKIAKNIQYF. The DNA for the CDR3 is TGTGCCAGCAGCTCCCAAACCGGACAGGGGAAGATAGCCAAAAACATTCAGTACTTC.